These 15 T cell receptor beta chains originate from one sample sequenced in a study of blood T cell repertoires in COVID-19. Sequenced by immunoSEQ multiplex PCR; TCRdb stores in-frame clones only, minus some. The table includes hundreds of thousands of clones, 65% to 90% detected once. Sequenced input: peripheral blood. The receptors come from a human donor in a cohort sampled during active COVID-19.

V and J are TRBV11-2 and TRBJ2-2; D is unclear. This CDR3 contains 13 residues. V shed 1 base and J shed 6 bases, with 6 bases lying between them. Germline CDR1 is SGHAT and CDR2 is FQNNGV. Here the CDR3 DNA reads TGTGCCAGCAGCTTAGGAGGTGCCGGGGAGCTGTTTTTT. Translated: CASSLGGAGELFF.

The chain combines TRBV27 with TRBJ2-7; 8 nucleotides match TRBD1. J gave up 3 bases and V 0 bases, and 10 bases lay outside the gene matches. The CDR3 is 17 residues long. Germline CDR1 is MNHEY and CDR2 is SMNVEV (reference sequence). The chain's CDR3 is CASSLSLRQGAYYEQYF. In nucleotides, the CDR3 is TGTGCCAGCAGTTTATCCCTTCGGCAGGGGGCTTACTACGAGCAGTACTTC.

V usage is TRBV5-1 and J usage is TRBJ2-7, with 12 bases lining up with TRBD2. V was pared by 5 bases and J by 5 bases, with 11 bases of the junction left unmatched. Germline V gene sequence: CDR1 SGHRS, CDR2 YFSETQ. The CDR3 length is 16 residues. The CDR3 DNA reads as TGCGCCAGCAGGTGGGGCTCTAGCGGGAGGGCCCACGAGCAGTACTTC. This translates into CASRWGSSGRAHEQYF.

The chain combines TRBV7-9 with TRBJ2-5, with 10 bases matching TRBD1. The germline gives CDR1 SEHNR, CDR2 FQNEAQ (reference sequence). CDR3 length equals 15 residues. Trimming at V came to 5 bases and at J to 4 bases, leaving 7 bases not matched to a gene. The CDR3 region has the DNA TGTGCCAGCAGCGCGACAGGGGGCACGATAGAGACCCAGTACTTC. This gives the protein CASSATGGTIETQYF. Looking up the rest from reference TRBV7-9 and TRBJ2-5 gives the full variable domain: DTGVSQNPRHKITKRGQNVTFRCDPISEHNRLYWYRQTLGQGPEFLTYFQNEAQLEKSRLLSDRFSAERPKGSFSTLEIQRTEQGDSAMYLCASSATGGTIETQYFGPGTRLLVL.

The V and J genes are TRBV1 and TRBJ2-1; TRBD2 is the table's D call and was not checked against the DNA. TRBV1 is an annotated pseudogene. There are 18 residues in the CDR3. The CDR3 DNA reads TGCACCAGCAGCCCTGACACTAGCGGCCTTAGCTCCTACAATGAGCAGTTCTTC. This translates into CTSSPDTSGLSSYNEQFF.

The chain uses TRBV19 and TRBJ2-7; the match to TRBD2 covers 11 bases. The CDR3 has 14 amino acids. V lost 9 bases and J lost 6; bases outside the gene matches: 10. Germline V gene lookup returns CDR1 LNHDA and CDR2 SQIVND (reference sequence). For the CDR3, the DNA is TGTGCCAGCCGTACTAGCGGGAGTGCACTCGAGCAGTACTTC. It translates to CASRTSGSALEQYF.

The chain recombines TRBV5-1 with TRBJ2-3, with TRBD2 matching 7 bases. Germline assignment: CDR1 SGHRS and CDR2 YFSETQ. The V and J ends lost 0 bases and 1 base, in that order; junction bases with no gene match: 8. This CDR3 is 17 amino acids long. The DNA for the CDR3 is TGCGCCAGCAGCTTGGGGCCTAGCGGATCCCGCACAGATACGCAGTATTTT. Protein sequence: CASSLGPSGSRTDTQYF.

This chain joins TRBV27 and TRBJ1-4, with 10 bases identical to TRBD1. Germline trimming cut 5 bases from V and 7 bases from J; bases unmatched to any gene: 10. The CDR3 loop spans 16 amino acids. CDR1 is MNHEY, CDR2 SMNVEV, per germline (reference sequence). CDR3 DNA: TGTGCCAGCAGTGCAACAACCGGGACAGGGGTTGAAAAACTGTTTTTT. Its protein product is CASSATTGTGVEKLFF. Full variable domain (missing parts from reference TRBV27 and TRBJ1-4): EAQVTQNPRYLITVTGKKLTVTCSQNMNHEYMSWYRQDPGLGLRQIYYSMNVEVTDKGDVPEGYKVSRKEKRNFPLILESPSPNQTSLYFCASSATTGTGVEKLFFGSGTQLSVL.

This chain links TRBV7-9 with TRBJ1-2, with 7 bases fitting TRBD1. V shed 4 bases and J 4 bases; nucleotides not matched to a gene: 9. Germline CDR1 is SEHNR and CDR2 is FQNEAQ (reference sequence). This CDR3 has 15 residues. The CDR3 reads CASSSGQPPLYGYTF. The CDR3 DNA reads as TGTGCCAGCAGCTCGGGACAGCCACCGCTCTATGGCTACACCTTC.

This rearrangement joins TRBV30 to TRBJ2-1, with a tentative D call TRBD2 (5 bases). The length of the CDR3 is 14 residues. Per germline, CDR1 GTSNPN and CDR2 SVGIG (reference sequence). V dropped 2 bases and J dropped 2 bases, with 10 bases sitting between them. CDR3 protein: CAWSTGITYNEQFF. The DNA for the CDR3 is TGTGCCTGGAGTACGGGGATTACCTACAATGAGCAGTTCTTC.

On this clone itself: This specimen includes other DNA sequences encoding the same CDR3. CDR3 bases: TGTGCCAGCAGTTCGGGACAGGCCCTCTACGAGCAGTACTTC. The encoded protein is CASSSGQALYEQYF. The rearrangement uses TRBV6-5 and TRBJ2-7, with 8 bases aligning to TRBD1. The CDR3 runs 14 residues. The J segment lost 3 bases and the V segment lost 4 bases, leaving 5 bases of the junction unmatched. Germline V gene lookup returns CDR1 MNHEY and CDR2 SVGAGI.

V is TRBV3-1 (or the pseudogene TRBV3-2) and J is TRBJ2-4; TRBD1 matches at 7 bases. The CDR3 totals 16 residues. Germline CDR1 is LGHDT and CDR2 is YNNKEL (reference sequence). Unmatched junction bases numbered 5, after V lost 3 bases and J lost 0 bases. CDR3 protein: CASSHYRDRAKNIQYF. The CDR3 DNA is TGTGCCAGCAGCCACTACAGGGACAGAGCCAAAAACATTCAGTACTTC.

A remark on this clone: The identical CDR3 is also encoded by other nucleotide sequences in the sample. The chain has TRBV3-1 (or the pseudogene TRBV3-2) and TRBJ2-7, with 11 bases matching TRBD1. The CDR3 covers 14 residues. From germline, CDR1 is LGHDT and CDR2 YNNKEL (reference sequence). V lost 3 bases to trimming and J lost 4 bases; unmatched junction nucleotides: 2. CDR3 region: CASSQGDRGYEQYF. Here the CDR3 DNA reads TGTGCCAGCAGCCAGGGGGACAGGGGGTACGAGCAGTACTTC.

The chain links TRBV5-1 to TRBJ2-7; 9 bases line up with TRBD2. Germline CDR1 SGHRS, CDR2 YFSETQ. The CDR3 is 15 amino acids. The V and J ends lost 4 bases and 4 bases, in that order; junction bases with no gene match: 9. CDR3 DNA: TGCGCCAGCAGCCCCTCAGGACTAGCGATTTACGAGCAGTACTTC. Residues: CASSPSGLAIYEQYF.

The gene calls are TRBV2 and TRBJ2-5; D is unclear. This CDR3 comprises 16 residues. V was trimmed by 4 bases and J by 1 base, leaving 16 bases between them. Per germline, CDR1 SNHLY and CDR2 FYNNEI. CDR3: CASSGGPAAAQETQYF. Written as DNA, the CDR3 is TGTGCCAGCAGTGGAGGCCCGGCGGCAGCCCAAGAGACCCAGTACTTC.